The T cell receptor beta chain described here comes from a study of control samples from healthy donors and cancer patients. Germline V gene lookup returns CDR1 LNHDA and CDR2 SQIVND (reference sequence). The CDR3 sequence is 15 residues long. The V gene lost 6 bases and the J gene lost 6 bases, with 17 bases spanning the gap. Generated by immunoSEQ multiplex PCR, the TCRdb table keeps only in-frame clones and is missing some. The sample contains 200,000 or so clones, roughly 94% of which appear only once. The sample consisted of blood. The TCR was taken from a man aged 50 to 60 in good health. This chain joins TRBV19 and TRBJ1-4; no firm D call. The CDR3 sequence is CASRVLAGMDEKLFF. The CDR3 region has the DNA TGTGCCAGTAGGGTCCTTGCGGGAATGGATGAAAAACTGTTTTTT.